This T cell receptor beta chain is from a study of blood T cell repertoires in COVID-19. In germline, CDR1 is SNHLY, CDR2 FYNNEI. This CDR3 is built from 15 residues. The junction had 7 bases not matched to a gene; V was cut back by 6 bases and J by 2 bases. Sequencing used immunoSEQ multiplex PCR; TCRdb keeps in-frame clones, though not all of them. The sample carries some 340,000 clones, roughly nine tenths recorded once. The genes are TRBV2 and TRBJ2-1; 7 positions match TRBD2. The clonotype was recovered from a woman in her twenties or thirties who had been exposed to COVID-19. The sequencing sample was made of PBMCs or T cells enriched from blood (not recorded which). The CDR3 loop reads CASSVLASTYNEQFF. In DNA form, the CDR3 reads TGTGCCAGCAGCGTACTAGCGTCAACCTACAATGAGCAGTTCTTC.